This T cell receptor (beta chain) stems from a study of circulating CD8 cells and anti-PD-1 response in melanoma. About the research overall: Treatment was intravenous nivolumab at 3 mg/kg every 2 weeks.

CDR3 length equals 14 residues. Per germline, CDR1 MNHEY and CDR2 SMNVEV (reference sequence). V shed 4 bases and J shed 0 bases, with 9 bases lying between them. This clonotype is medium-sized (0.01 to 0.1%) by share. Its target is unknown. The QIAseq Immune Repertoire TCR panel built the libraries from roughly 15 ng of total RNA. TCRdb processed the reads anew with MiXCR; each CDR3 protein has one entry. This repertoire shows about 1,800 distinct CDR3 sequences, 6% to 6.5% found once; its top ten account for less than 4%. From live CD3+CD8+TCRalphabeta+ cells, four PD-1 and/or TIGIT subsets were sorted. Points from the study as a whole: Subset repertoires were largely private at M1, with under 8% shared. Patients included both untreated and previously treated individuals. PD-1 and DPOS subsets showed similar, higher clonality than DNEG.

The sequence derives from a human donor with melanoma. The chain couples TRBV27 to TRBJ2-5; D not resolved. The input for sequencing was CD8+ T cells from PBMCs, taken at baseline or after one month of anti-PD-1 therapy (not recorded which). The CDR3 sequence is CASSSSRNQETQYF. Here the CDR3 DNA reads TGTGCCAGCAGTTCTAGTAGAAACCAAGAGACCCAGTACTTC.